A selection of T cell receptor beta chains follows, all from one sample in a study of cytomegalovirus exposure and HLA in healthy donors. This table comes from immunoSEQ multiplex PCR, and its TCRdb copy is limited to in-frame clones, with some not included. Listed are tens of thousands of clones; 5.5% to 7% falls within the top ten. The sample comprised PBMCs. These receptors all come from a human donor in good health. Each CDR3 is given with its conserved first and last residue. The D gene is left open where the match is weak.

J gene	V gene	D gene	CDR3 DNA	CDR3 protein
TRBJ1-6	TRBV23-1	.	TGCGCCAGCAGTCAATCGGACAGTTTATCCTCACCCCTCCACTTT	CASSQSDSLSSPLHF
TRBJ2-5	TRBV4-1	TRBD1	TGCGCCAGCAGCCAAGAATACAGGGGCCAAGAGACCCAGTACTTC	CASSQEYRGQETQYF
TRBJ1-5	TRBV12-5	TRBD1	TGTGCTAGTGGTTTGGCCACAGGGGTTTATCAGCCCCAGCATTTT	CASGLATGVYQPQHF
TRBJ2-7	TRBV5-1	.	TGCGCCAGCAGCTTGGAGGGGCAGTACGAGCAGTACTTC	CASSLEGQYEQYF
TRBJ2-1	TRBV11-3	.	TGTGCCAGCAGCCCATACAGGGTGGACAACAATGAGCAGTTCTTC	CASSPYRVDNNEQFF
TRBJ2-7	TRBV5-1	TRBD2	TGCGCCAGCAGCTTGGTGACGGGGGGCTACGAGCAGTACTTC	CASSLVTGGYEQYF
TRBJ1-2	TRBV14	.	TGTGCCAGCAGCCAAGACCCACACGCCACTAACTATGGCTACACCTTC	CASSQDPHATNYGYTF
TRBJ1-6	TRBV7-2	.	TGTGCCAGCAGCTTAGGGGGGGGCAGGGGCTCCTATAATTCACCCCTCCACTTT	CASSLGGGRGSYNSPLHF
TRBJ2-1	TRBV5-1	TRBD2	TGCGCCAGCAGCCCGGAGGGCCTAGCGGGCAATGAGCAGTTCTTC	CASSPEGLAGNEQFF
TRBJ2-7	TRBV7-9	.	TGTGCCAGCAGTAGGGACACCTACGAGCAGTACTTC	CASSRDTYEQYF
TRBJ1-3	TRBV6-5	.	TGTGCCAGCAGCCCCGACAGGAGCTCTGGAAACACCATATATTTT	CASSPDRSSGNTIYF
TRBJ2-7	TRBV6-5	.	TGTGCCAGCAGTTACTCTCTCGGGGAAGTCTACGAGCAGTACTTC	CASSYSLGEVYEQYF
TRBJ2-5	TRBV14	.	TGTGCCAGCAGCCACACCCGCCGGGTGATTACCCAGTACTTC	CASSHTRRVITQYF
TRBJ1-1	TRBV4-2	.	TGTGCCAGCAGCCCCAATGTCAGGCAAGACACTGAAGCTTTCTTT	CASSPNVRQDTEAFF
TRBJ2-7	TRBV9	TRBD1	TGTGCCAGCAGCGTGGGGACAGGTGTTGCCTACGAGCAGTACTTC	CASSVGTGVAYEQYF
TRBJ2-7	TRBV7-8	TRBD1	TGTGCCAGCAGCTATACGGGACAGGCCTACGAGCAGTACTTC	CASSYTGQAYEQYF